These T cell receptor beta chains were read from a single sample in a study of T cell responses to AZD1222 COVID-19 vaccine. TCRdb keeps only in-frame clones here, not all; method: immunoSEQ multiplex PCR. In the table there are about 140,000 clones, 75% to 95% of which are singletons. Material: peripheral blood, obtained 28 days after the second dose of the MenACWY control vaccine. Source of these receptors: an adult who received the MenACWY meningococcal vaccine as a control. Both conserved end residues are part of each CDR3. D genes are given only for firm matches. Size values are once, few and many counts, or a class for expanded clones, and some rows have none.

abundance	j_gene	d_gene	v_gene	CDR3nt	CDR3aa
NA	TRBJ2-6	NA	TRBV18	TGTGCCAGCTCACCACTTGAAGCCCGAACCCACTCTGGGGCCAACGTCCTGACTTTC	CASSPLEARTHSGANVLTF
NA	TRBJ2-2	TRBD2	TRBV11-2	TGTGCCAGCAGCCCAGGACTAGCGCAGAACACCGGGGAGCTGTTTTTT	CASSPGLAQNTGELFF
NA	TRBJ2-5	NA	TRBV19	TGTGCCAGTAGTTTAGGCAGGGAAGAGACCCAGTACTTC	CASSLGREETQYF
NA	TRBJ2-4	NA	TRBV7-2	TGTGCCAGCAGCTTAGGTGGTCACAACATTCAGTACTTC	CASSLGGHNIQYF
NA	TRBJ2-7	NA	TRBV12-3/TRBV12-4	TGTGCCAGCAGTTACTCGGGACCCAACGAGCAGTACTTC	CASSYSGPNEQYF
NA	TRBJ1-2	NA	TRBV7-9	TGTGCCAGCAGCTTAGTGGGTTGGAAGACGAATGGCTACACCTTC	CASSLVGWKTNGYTF
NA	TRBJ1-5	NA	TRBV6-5	TGTGCCAGCAGGAGGCTACAGGGAGATCAGCCCCAGCATTTT	CASRRLQGDQPQHF
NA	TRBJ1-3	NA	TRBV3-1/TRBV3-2	TGTGCCAGCAGCCCCCAGGATGACTCTGGAAACACCATATATTTT	CASSPQDDSGNTIYF
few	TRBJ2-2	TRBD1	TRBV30	TGTGCCTGGACCGGGACAGAGAACACCGGGGAGCTGTTTTTT	CAWTGTENTGELFF
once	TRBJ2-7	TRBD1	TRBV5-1	TGCGCCAGCAGCTCAAGGGACAGGGGGTCGGAGCAGTACTTC	CASSSRDRGSEQYF
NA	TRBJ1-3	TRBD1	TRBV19	TGTGCCAGTAGTTCCATAGGGACAGGGCCTGGAAACACCATATATTTT	CASSSIGTGPGNTIYF
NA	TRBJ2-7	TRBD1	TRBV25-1	TGTGCCAGCAGTGATAACCCCGGGACAGGGAGCTCCTACGAGCAGTACTTC	CASSDNPGTGSSYEQYF
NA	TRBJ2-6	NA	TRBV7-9	TGTGCCAGCAGCGGCACCCAGGGATATGGGGCCAACGTCCTGACTTTC	CASSGTQGYGANVLTF
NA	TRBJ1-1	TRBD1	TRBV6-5	TGTGCCAGCAGTACAGGGGGCTGGACTGAAGCTTTCTTT	CASSTGGWTEAFF
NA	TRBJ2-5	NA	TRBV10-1	TGCGCCAGCAGCTACGGGTCACTGGGGGAGACCCAGTACTTC	CASSYGSLGETQYF
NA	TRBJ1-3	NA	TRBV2	TGTGCCAGCAGGGACAGACGTCTCTCTGGAAACACCATATATTTT	CASRDRRLSGNTIYF
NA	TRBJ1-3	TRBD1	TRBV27	TGTGCCAGCAGCTCAGCGAACAGGGGACAGACTGGAAACACCATATATTTT	CASSSANRGQTGNTIYF
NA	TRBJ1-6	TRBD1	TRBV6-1	TGTGCCAGCAGTGAACCGGGACAGGGAATGCCACCCCTCCACTTT	CASSEPGQGMPPLHF
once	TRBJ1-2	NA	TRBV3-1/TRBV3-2	TGTGCCAGCAGCCAAGGGGGGAACTATGGCTACACCTTC	CASSQGGNYGYTF
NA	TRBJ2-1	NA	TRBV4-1	TGCGCCAGCAGCCAAGATTGGCGAAGTTACAATGAGCAGTTCTTC	CASSQDWRSYNEQFF
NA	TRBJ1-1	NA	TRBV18	TGTGCCAGCTCCCCCGCCGTGGGGTCAGGGATTGGGTACACTGAAGCTTTCTTT	CASSPAVGSGIGYTEAFF
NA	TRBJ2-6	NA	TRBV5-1	TGCGCCAGCAGCAACTGGATCTCTGGGGCCAACGTCCTGACTTTC	CASSNWISGANVLTF
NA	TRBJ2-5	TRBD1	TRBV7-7	TGTGCTAGCAGCACCAAAGACAGGGGGCCCCAGTACTTC	CASSTKDRGPQYF
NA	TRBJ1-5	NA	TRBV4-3	TGCGCCAGCAGCCAGTCCGTTATCGGGAATCAGCCCCAGCATTTT	CASSQSVIGNQPQHF
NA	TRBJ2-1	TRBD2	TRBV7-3	TGTGCCAGCAGTCAGACTAGCGGGAGGGCCCGAGTGAGTGAGCAGTTCTTC	CASSQTSGRARVSEQFF
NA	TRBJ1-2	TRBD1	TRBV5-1	TGCGCCAGCAGCTTGGGGGACAGCACATATGGCTACACCTTC	CASSLGDSTYGYTF
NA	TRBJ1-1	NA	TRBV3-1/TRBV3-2	TGTGCCAGCAGCCAGAGCTCATGGGCGGGCACTGAAGCTTTCTTT	CASSQSSWAGTEAFF
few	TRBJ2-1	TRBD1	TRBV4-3	TGCGCCAGCAGCACTTGGACAGGGTCCGACGGGAGTGAGCAGTTCTTC	CASSTWTGSDGSEQFF